Each of the 27 T cell receptor beta chains below was sequenced from the same sample in a study of OX40 agonist ivuxolimab in advanced cancers. Profiling relied on immunoSEQ multiplex PCR, and the TCRdb table lists in-frame clones only, not all of them. The sample includes 16,000 or so clones, approximately 77% of them seen just once. This sample comprised CD4+ or CD8+ T cells sorted from blood, obtained in a trial of the OX40 agonist ivuxolimab. The receptors come from an adult with an advanced solid tumor such as melanoma, head and neck, liver or kidney cancer.

CDR3 in DNA: TGTGCCAGCAGCCTAATTAGCGGGGCAGAAGAGACCCAGTACTTC. The encoded protein is CASSLISGAEETQYF. V usage is TRBV4-2 and J usage is TRBJ2-5; 8 bases line up with TRBD2. From germline, CDR1 is LGHNA and CDR2 YNFKEQ. V trimming: 4 bases; J trimming: 3 bases; junction bases outside the gene matches: 7. CDR3 length: 15 residues.

This chain links TRBV9 with TRBJ2-5; D may be TRBD2 (5 bases). Germline values: CDR1 SGDLS, CDR2 YYNGEE. The CDR3 runs 11 residues. Trimming pared 3 bases from V and 5 bases from J, leaving 5 bases between. As DNA, the CDR3 is TGTGCCAGCAGCGAGCGGGAGACCCAGTACTTC. It yields the protein CASSERETQYF. The full variable domain, rest sourced from reference TRBV9 and TRBJ2-5, is DSGVTQTPKHLITATGQRVTLRCSPRSGDLSVYWYQQSLDQGLQFLIQYYNGEERAKGNILERFSAQQFPDLHSELNLSSLELGDSALYFCASSERETQYFGPGTRLLVL.

Notes on this clone: One end of the junction fails to match germline, which may point to a read error. The rearrangement links TRBV5-8 to TRBJ1-6; a possible D gene is TRBD1 (5 bases). Per the germline V gene, CDR1 is SGHTS and CDR2 is YDEGEE. The CDR3 covers 18 residues. Here the CDR3 reads CASSQDQTLGAYNSPLHF. CDR3 DNA sequence: TGCGCCAGCAGCCAAGATCAAACGTTGGGGGCCTATAATTCACCCCTCCACTTT.

The gene calls are TRBV6-8 and TRBJ1-5; 7 nucleotides line up with TRBD1. The CDR3 sequence is 14 residues long. V lost 5 bases, J lost 2 bases, and 3 bases stayed unmatched. Germline CDR1 reads MNHGY; CDR2 reads SAAAGT. CDR3 sequence reads: CASSTGVGNQPQHF. CDR3 sequence (DNA): TGTGCCAGCAGTACAGGGGTGGGCAATCAGCCCCAGCATTTT.

This clone has just one count. The CDR3 reads CASGPPRDSYEQYF. The CDR3 DNA reads as TGTGCCAGCGGACCTCCCCGGGACAGCTACGAGCAGTACTTC. The chain joins TRBV6-9 to TRBJ2-7, with 7 bases fitting TRBD1. In germline, CDR1 is MNHGY, CDR2 SVAAGI. Trimming cost V 8 bases and J 3 bases; bases outside gene matches: 10. The CDR3 is 14 residues long.

This clone was observed a few times. This rearrangement joins TRBV2 to TRBJ1-6, with 9 bases that match TRBD1. Germline V CDR1 and CDR2: SNHLY, FYNNEI. The CDR3 length is 15 residues. Trimming cost V 5 bases and J 6 bases; bases outside gene matches: 5. CDR3 in amino acids: CASSYGQGLNSPLHF. The CDR3 coding sequence is TGTGCCAGCAGTTACGGACAGGGGCTTAATTCACCCCTCCACTTT.

The sample holds one count of this clone. J is TRBJ1-5 and V is TRBV6-5; 7 bases align to TRBD1. The CDR3 is 15 amino acids. The V gene's germline CDR1 is MNHEY and CDR2 SVGAGI. V trimming: 5 bases; J trimming: 1 base; junction bases outside the gene matches: 5. This CDR3 is CASSQLQGSNQPQHF. The CDR3 nucleotides read TGTGCCAGCAGTCAACTACAGGGGAGCAATCAGCCCCAGCATTTT.

The V call is TRBV7-2, the J call TRBJ1-2, with no clear D. CDR3 size: 14 residues. With 5 bases removed from V and 3 bases from J, the gap between germline ends came to 13 bases. The germline CDR1 and CDR2 sequences are SGHTA and FQGNSA. Written as DNA, the CDR3 is TGTGCCAGCAGCCCCGGCCCCAGATACTATGGCTACACCTTC. Translating gives CASSPGPRYYGYTF.

The gene calls are TRBV12-2 and TRBJ2-1; TRBD2 is the table's D call, not checked against the DNA. TRBV12-2 is a documented pseudogene. The CDR3 totals 19 residues. The CDR3 coding sequence is TGTGCAAGTCGCTTAGCGGGACTTCAAGCGGGGGCCACCTACAATGAGCAGTTCTTC. Amino acids: CASRLAGLQAGATYNEQFF.

In DNA, the CDR3 is TGTGCCACCAGCAGAGATCAGGAGGGCCCGATGGGGGCCCAGTACTTC. This sequence encodes CATSRDQEGPMGAQYF. This chain uses TRBV15 with TRBJ2-5, with D perhaps matching TRBD2 (6 bases). The CDR3 runs to 16 residues. V shed 0 bases and J shed 9 bases, with 20 bases lying between them. CDR1 and CDR2 from the germline V gene are LNHNV and YYDKDF (reference sequence).

About this clone: One end of the junction varies from germline; a read error may be responsible. This sequence joins TRBV5-3 and TRBJ1-2, with 7 positions matching TRBD1. TRBV5-3 is placed among ORFs of uncertain function. The CDR3 is 15 residues long. Here the CDR3 reads CASSLAGGQIYGYTF. DNA of the CDR3: TGTGCCAGCAGCTTGGCAGGGGGACAGATCTATGGCTACACCTTC.

The chain employs TRBV13 and TRBJ2-7; D possibly corresponds to TRBD1 (6 bases). The germline gives CDR1 PRHDT, CDR2 FYEKMQ (reference sequence). The CDR3 runs to 14 residues. Trimming took 5 bases from V and 5 from J, leaving 16 bases between them. The CDR3 DNA follows: TGTGCCAGCAGCCCACAGGGAATAGTCGACGAGCAGTACTTC. This codes for CASSPQGIVDEQYF.

The rearrangement joins TRBV9 to TRBJ2-1; weak D call: TRBD2 (6 bases). V was clipped by 0 bases and J by 5 bases, with 12 bases between them. CDR1 SGDLS and CDR2 YYNGEE come from the germline V gene. The length of the CDR3 is 15 residues. The CDR3 here is CASSVGGLLNNEQFF. CDR3 sequence (DNA): TGTGCCAGCAGCGTAGGGGGACTCCTAAACAATGAGCAGTTCTTC.

The genes are TRBV27 and TRBJ1-3, with D tentatively TRBD1 (5 bases). This CDR3 comprises 14 residues. CDR1 MNHEY and CDR2 SMNVEV come from the germline V gene (reference sequence). V shed 5 bases and J shed 6 bases, with 14 bases lying between them. CDR3 nucleotide sequence: TGTGCCAGCAGTCCTGGGGGGTACGCAAACACCATATATTTT. Its protein is CASSPGGYANTIYF.

The V call is TRBV6-5, the J call TRBJ1-1; D not resolved. The V gene's germline CDR1 is MNHEY and CDR2 SVGAGI. Trimming took 6 bases from V and 3 from J, leaving 5 bases between them. CDR3 length equals 11 residues. The CDR3 loop is CASRRYTEAFF. CDR3 DNA: TGTGCCAGCAGGAGGTACACTGAAGCTTTCTTT.

This chain connects TRBV4-1 to TRBJ2-7; 7 bases are a match to TRBD2. This CDR3 is 13 amino acids long. Germline V gene lookup returns CDR1 MGHRA and CDR2 YSYEKL. V gave up 1 base and J gave up 5 bases; unmatched junction bases: 2. CDR3 nucleotide sequence: TGCGCCAGCAGCCAAGTTCGGGAGGACGAGCAGTACTTC. Translating it yields CASSQVREDEQYF.

The chain is built from TRBV28 and TRBJ2-7, with D tentatively TRBD1 or TRBD2 (5 bases each). V was trimmed by 4 bases and J by 2 bases, leaving 15 bases between them. The germline CDR1 and CDR2 sequences are MDHEN and SYDVKM. The CDR3 sequence is 15 residues long. This CDR3 reads CASSSRVALTYEQYF. CDR3 DNA sequence: TGTGCCAGCAGTTCCAGGGTAGCGCTCACCTACGAGCAGTACTTC. The full variable domain, its missing parts supplied by reference TRBV28 and TRBJ2-7, is DVKVTQSSRYLVKRTGEKVFLECVQDMDHENMFWYRQDPGLGLRLIYFSYDVKMKEKGDIPEGYSVSREKKERFSLILESASTNQTSMYLCASSSRVALTYEQYFGPGTRLTVT.

The V call is TRBV4-2, the J call TRBJ1-1; TRBD1 matches 7 bases. Trimming removed 5 bases from V and 3 bases from J; junction bases left unmatched: 9. CDR3 length equals 15 residues. Germline CDR1 is LGHNA and CDR2 is YNFKEQ. The CDR3 region has the DNA TGTGCCAGCAGCACTCGACAGGGTTGGGACACTGAAGCTTTCTTT. Protein sequence: CASSTRQGWDTEAFF.

V and J are TRBV7-8 and TRBJ1-1; 8 bases match TRBD1. V lost 5 bases and J lost 3; bases outside the gene matches: 8. The V gene's germline CDR1 is SGHVS and CDR2 FQNEAQ. CDR3 length: 15 amino acids. The CDR3 coding sequence is TGTGCCAGCAGCGCCCCCAGGGGGCGGGACACTGAAGCTTTCTTT. Its translation: CASSAPRGRDTEAFF.

This sequence joins TRBV11-3 and TRBJ1-1, with 7 bases that match TRBD1. The CDR3 runs 14 residues. The junction had 3 bases not matched to a gene; V was cut back by 3 bases and J by 2 bases. The germline gives CDR1 SGHNT, CDR2 YENEEA. The CDR3 coding sequence is TGTGCCAGCAGCTTCAGGGGGGTTAACACTGAAGCTTTCTTT. It specifies CASSFRGVNTEAFF. The whole variable domain, filled in from reference TRBV11-3 and TRBJ1-1, reads EAGVVQSPRYKIIEKKQPVAFWCNPISGHNTLYWYLQNLGQGPELLIRYENEEAVDDSQLPKDRFSAERLKGVDSTLKIQPAELGDSAVYLCASSFRGVNTEAFFGQGTRLTVV.

The sample holds one count of this clone. The chain recombines TRBV6-1 with TRBJ2-5, with 7 bases aligning to TRBD1. The germline CDR1 and CDR2 sequences are MNHNS and SASEGT. The CDR3 runs 13 residues. With 4 bases clipped from V and 5 bases from J, the junction kept 4 bases outside the gene matches. This chain's CDR3 is CASSGQGGETQYF. CDR3 bases: TGTGCCAGCAGTGGACAGGGTGGGGAGACCCAGTACTTC.

This clone came up once. V gene TRBV30 combines with J gene TRBJ2-2, with 8 bases fitting TRBD2. Unmatched junction bases numbered 6, after V lost 2 bases and J lost 4 bases. The CDR3 loop spans 15 amino acids. The germline CDR1 and CDR2 sequences are GTSNPN and SVGIG (reference sequence). In DNA form, the CDR3 reads TGTGCCTGGAGTAGCGGGGGTAGCTCCACCGGGGAGCTGTTTTTT. This gives the protein CAWSSGGSSTGELFF.

The V call is TRBV5-1, the J call TRBJ2-5; 9 nucleotides agree with TRBD2. J gave up 4 bases and V 4 bases, and 8 bases lay outside the gene matches. This CDR3 region has 15 residues. Germline-derived CDR1 and CDR2 are SGHRS and YFSETQ. CDR3 region: CASSPEGGLAETQYF. CDR3 DNA: TGCGCCAGCAGCCCGGAAGGGGGACTAGCAGAGACCCAGTACTTC.

The rearrangement joins TRBV10-1 to TRBJ2-7; D assignment may be TRBD1 or TRBD2 (5 bases each). The germline V and J ends were trimmed by 3 bases and 2 bases, with 11 bases remaining between them. The V gene's germline CDR1 is WNHNN and CDR2 SYGVQD (reference sequence). The length of the CDR3 is 14 residues. The CDR3, as DNA: TGCGCCAGCAGTGATGGTGGGGGTCCCTACGAGCAGTACTTC. Translated, it gives CASSDGGGPYEQYF.

This chain uses TRBV13 with TRBJ1-4; 7 positions match TRBD1. This CDR3 comprises 14 residues. V shed 3 bases, J shed 8 bases, and the junction held 6 bases outside the gene matches. Per germline, CDR1 PRHDT and CDR2 FYEKMQ (reference sequence). The CDR3 nucleotides are TGTGCCAGCAGCTTTACAGGGGTGGCGGAAAAACTGTTTTTT. Translated: CASSFTGVAEKLFF.

The chain has TRBV5-6 and TRBJ1-5, with D perhaps matching TRBD1 (6 bases). The germline gives CDR1 SGHDT, CDR2 YYEEEE. V dropped 6 bases and J dropped 4 bases, with 14 bases sitting between them. CDR3 length: 14 amino acids. This chain's CDR3 is CASNKLTGNQPQHF. The DNA of the CDR3 is TGTGCCAGCAACAAGCTTACAGGGAATCAGCCCCAGCATTTT. Drawing the rest from reference TRBV5-6 and TRBJ1-5, the complete variable domain is DAGVTQSPTHLIKTRGQQVTLRCSPKSGHDTVSWYQQALGQGPQFIFQYYEEEERQRGNFPDRFSGHQFPNYSSELNVNALLLGDSALYLCASNKLTGNQPQHFGDGTRLSIL.

The chain links TRBV6-5 to TRBJ1-1; D gene uncertain. The CDR3 is 14 residues long. The germline V and J ends were trimmed by 5 bases and 2 bases, with 12 bases remaining between them. Germline-derived CDR1 and CDR2 are MNHEY and SVGAGI. The CDR3 sequence is CASSRSGFNTEAFF. The CDR3 bases are TGTGCCAGCAGTCGCTCCGGATTTAACACTGAAGCTTTCTTT.